This TCR beta chain was obtained from a study of persistence of HIV-infected CD4 T cells. This was the immunoSEQ version 4 assay in survey mode. Assay: immunoSEQ multiplex PCR; the TCRdb copy retains only in-frame clones and omits some. The sample includes more than 35,000 clones, approximately 90% of them seen just once. Anti-CD3/anti-CD28 beads served as a nonspecific positive control stimulus. Sorting of responding CD4+ T cells relied on upregulated CD40 ligand together with CD69. As for this clone: Antigen specificity is unknown.

This clonotype was sampled from an adult man with HIV who was CMV-seropositive. The sequencing here drew on CD4+ T cells sorted from PBMCs after approximately 19-hour stimulation, taken from a patient who received antiretroviral therapy.

The CDR3 here is CASSYTVDIYYGYTF. CDR3 bases: TGTGCCAGCAGTTACACCGTGGACATATACTATGGCTACACCTTC. The V gene is TRBV6-5, the J gene TRBJ1-2, with TRBD1 as a possible D gene (5 bases). CDR3 length equals 15 residues. V lost 2 bases, J lost 3 bases, and 13 bases lay in between. Germline V gene sequence: CDR1 MNHEY, CDR2 SVGAGI.